The 9 T cell receptor beta chains in this list originate from one sample, sequenced in a study of T cell clonality in common variable immunodeficiency. TCRdb's table, derived via immunoSEQ multiplex PCR, lists solely in-frame clones and lacks some. Altogether approximately 34,000 clones were found in the sample, and no singletons occur. Sequences were obtained from peripheral blood mononuclear cells. All receptors come from a person aged 18-70 years in good health.

In this sample, this clone turned up many times. Coverage ceases 3 residues before the CDR3 finishes, and the germline J gene fills in the end. The chain employs TRBV9 and TRBJ2-7, with 7 positions matching TRBD1. V lost 1 base, J lost 6 bases, and 4 bases stayed unmatched. CDR3 length equals 13 residues. Germline V gene data show CDR1 as SGDLS and CDR2 as YYNGEE. The CDR3: CASSVLDRSEQYF. CDR3 DNA (partial): TGTGCCAGCAGCGTATTGGACAGGTCCGAG.

This clone came up many times. The read gets to within 3 residues of the CDR3 end, and the germline J gene fills in the rest. This sequence joins TRBV7-2 and TRBJ2-2; no clear D gene. This CDR3 spans 15 amino acids. V lost 0 bases and J 4 bases, leaving 9 bases between the germline ends. The germline V gene has CDR1 SGHTA and CDR2 FQGNSA. CDR3 region: CASSLARTITGELFF. Incomplete CDR3 DNA: TGTGCCAGCAGCTTAGCTAGAACGATCACCGGGGAG.

This clone was observed at least ten times. The sequenced fragment ends 3 residues before the CDR3 boundary, so the rest is inferred from the germline J gene. The chain uses TRBV18 and TRBJ2-5; 14 positions agree with TRBD2. This CDR3 comprises 16 residues. Trimming cost V 4 bases and J 5 bases; bases outside gene matches: 6. The germline gives CDR1 KGHSH, CDR2 LQKENI. CDR3 bases read: TGTGCCAGCTCACGAGGGACTAGCGGGAGCCGGGAGACC. Amino acid sequence: CASSRGTSGSRET. The entire CDR3 protein is CASSRGTSGSRETQYF.

In its sample, this clone was seen many times. The DNA ends 3 residues before the CDR3 does, and the rest of the CDR3 is filled in from the germline J gene. V and J are TRBV23-1 and TRBJ1-1; 8 bases are shared with TRBD1. TRBV23-1 is known as an ORF, though its function is uncertain. J lost 0 bases, V lost 3 bases, and 3 bases had no gene match. The CDR3 has 15 amino acids. The chain's CDR3 is CASSHRQGMNTEAFF. The sequenced CDR3 bases are TGCGCCAGCAGTCACCGACAGGGGATGAACACTGAA.

The table lists this clone with many counts. The read is 3 residues too short to cover the CDR3 end, so that end is filled in from the germline J gene. The J gene is TRBJ2-5, the V gene TRBV5-1; TRBD2 matches 7 bases. The V gene end was trimmed by 0 bases and the J gene end by 0 bases; junction bases not matched to a gene: 5. The CDR3 is 16 residues long. Germline CDR1 and CDR2: SGHRS and YFSETQ. The CDR3 is CASSLGASGNQETQYF. The sequenced part of the CDR3 DNA is TGCGCCAGCAGCTTGGGGGCTAGCGGAAACCAAGAGACC.

This clone was found many times. The read stops 3 residues short of the end of the CDR3; the missing end is completed from the germline J gene. The gene calls are TRBV6-1 and TRBJ1-1; TRBD1 might be the D (6 bases). CDR3 size: 16 residues. Germline-derived CDR1 and CDR2 are MNHNS and SASEGT. V gave up 1 base and J gave up 1 base, with 13 bases separating them. CDR3 DNA, as far as it was read: TGTGCCAGCAGTGAAGAACTGACAGGCCCGAACACTGAA. Translated, it gives CASSEELTGPNTE. The entire CDR3 reads CASSEELTGPNTEAFF.

This clone was recorded at least ten times. The CDR3 is cut off 3 residues early in the read; its end comes from the germline J gene. The gene calls are TRBV5-1 and TRBJ1-2; D call uncertain. Trimming removed 2 bases at V and 2 bases at J, with 10 bases between. Germline CDR1 SGHRS, CDR2 YFSETQ. This CDR3 has 14 residues. The CDR3 protein is CASSLYQLNYGYTF. CDR3 DNA, as far as it was read: TGCGCCAGCAGCTTATACCAGTTGAACTATGGC.

Many counts were recorded for this clone. Sequencing ends 3 residues short of the CDR3 end; the germline J gene provides the rest. The gene calls are TRBV6-2 or TRBV6-3 and TRBJ2-3, with no clear D. This CDR3 is 11 amino acids long. From germline, CDR1 is MNHEY and CDR2 SVGEGT. Trimming pared 5 bases from V and 3 bases from J, leaving 3 bases between. The CDR3 region is CASSLTDTQYF. The CDR3 DNA, read in part, is TGTGCCAGCAGTCTGACAGATACG.

This clone was counted at least ten times. The CDR3 reads CASSQDMTQGSYGYTF. CDR3 bases read: TGCGCCAGCAGCCAAGATATGACCCAGGGGTCCTATGGC. V and J are TRBV4-1 and TRBJ1-2; weak D call: TRBD1 (6 bases). The CDR3 goes on 3 residues after the read ends, and that part is filled in from the germline J gene. The CDR3 totals 16 residues. The ends were cut back, 0 bases at V and 4 bases at J, with 15 bases in the middle. In germline, CDR1 is MGHRA, CDR2 YSYEKL.